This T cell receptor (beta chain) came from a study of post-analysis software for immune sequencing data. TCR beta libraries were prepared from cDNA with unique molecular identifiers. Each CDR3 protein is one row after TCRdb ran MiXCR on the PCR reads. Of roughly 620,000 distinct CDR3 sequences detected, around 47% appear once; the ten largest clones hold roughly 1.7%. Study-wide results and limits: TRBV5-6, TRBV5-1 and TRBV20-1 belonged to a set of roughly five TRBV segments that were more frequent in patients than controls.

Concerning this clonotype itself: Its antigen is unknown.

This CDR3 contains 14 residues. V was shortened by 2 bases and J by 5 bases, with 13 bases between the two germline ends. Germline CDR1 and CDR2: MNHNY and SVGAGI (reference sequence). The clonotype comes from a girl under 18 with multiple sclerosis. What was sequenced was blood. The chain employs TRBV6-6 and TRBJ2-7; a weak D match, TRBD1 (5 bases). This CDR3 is CASSYGGADHEQYF. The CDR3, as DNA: TGTGCCAGCAGTTACGGTGGGGCTGACCACGAGCAGTACTTC.